These T cell receptor beta chains were read from a single sample in a study of T cells in Graves' hyperthyroidism and ophthalmopathy. TCRdb itself ran the multiplex PCR reads through MiXCR, one entry per CDR3 protein. The sample consists of approximately 720,000 distinct CDR3 sequences, around a sixth of them appearing once. Sequencing was carried out using blood. All receptors come from a woman aged 50 to 60 with Graves' hyperthyroidism that later progressed to Graves' ophthalmopathy. Each CDR3 is given with its conserved first and last residue. The D gene is left open where the match is weak.

d_gene | v_gene | CDR3aa
NA | TRBV18 | CASSLYTINQPQHF
NA | TRBV20-1 | CSASSGLPETQYF
NA | TRBV12-3/TRBV12-4 | CASKGGGETQYF
TRBD1 | TRBV4-1 | CASSQGQGSYQPQHF
TRBD1 | TRBV5-6 | CASSRTGTVGLYGYTF
NA | TRBV15 | CATSRDTNRAHTGELFF
NA | TRBV6-1 | CASSPQVRGDQPQHF
NA | TRBV30 | CAWDRSSGNTIYF
NA | TRBV12-3/TRBV12-4 | CASSPREGGASYNEQFF
TRBD1 | TRBV6-4 | CASSDSNSGGPYGYTF
NA | TRBV7-2 | CASSPGRNTEASF
NA | TRBV18 | CASSPGGRGLTEAFF
NA | TRBV19 | CASSMLGGEGDTEAFF
NA | TRBV20-1 | CSARPWVSSGANVLTF
NA | TRBV18 | CASSSERRNTGELFF
TRBD1 | TRBV11-1 | CASSFDRGDGYTF
TRBD2 | TRBV5-1 | CASSRGVDRNEQFF
TRBD1 | TRBV3-1 | CASSGTGLTEAFF
TRBD2 | TRBV5-5 | CASSLAGGHETQYF
TRBD1 | TRBV11-1 | CASSLERTGNTEAFF
NA | TRBV10-2 | CASSESWQGSSNEQFF
NA | TRBV7-9 | CASSLVGRGSNQPQHF
NA | TRBV11-2 | CASSSVEPWDTEAFF